A single sample gave rise to the 21 T cell receptor beta chains below, sequenced in a study of response to subunit inactivated influenza vaccine. Each CDR3 protein gets one entry after TCRdb re-called the RT-PCR reads with MiXCR. The table lists around 160,000 distinct CDR3 sequences, approximately 10% of them singletons. The specimen comprised non-naive T cells sorted from PBMCs, sampled 40 to 50 days after vaccination. These receptor sequences come from a man aged 45-60 years who received an inactivated influenza vaccine.

The V gene is TRBV20-1, the J gene TRBJ2-7; the D gene could be TRBD1 or TRBD2 (6 bases each). The V end lost 6 bases, the J end lost 7 bases, and 13 bases lay between the germline ends. CDR1 and CDR2 (germline): DFQATT, SNEGSKA (reference sequence). The CDR3 is 11 amino acids. The CDR3 spells CSAHRGVEQYF. The CDR3 nucleotides read TGCAGTGCCCATAGGGGGGTAGAGCAGTACTTC.

V usage is TRBV7-6 and J usage is TRBJ2-2; D remains ambiguous. Trimming shortened V by 1 base and J by 7 bases, and 10 bases separated the two germline ends. Germline V CDR1 and CDR2: SGHVS, FNYEAQ. This CDR3 has 14 residues. Here the CDR3 reads CASSLGVGGGELFF. The DNA for the CDR3 is TGTGCCAGCAGCTTAGGGGTAGGCGGCGGGGAGCTGTTTTTT.

This clonotype was seen many times. This sequence joins TRBV3-1 and TRBJ2-5; 12 bases line up with TRBD2. The CDR3 is made up of 16 amino acids. CDR1 is LGHDT, CDR2 YNNKEL, per germline (reference sequence). V trimming: 4 bases; J trimming: 2 bases; junction bases outside the gene matches: 5. The CDR3 loop reads CASSLLGLAGQETQYF. The CDR3 coding sequence is TGTGCCAGCAGCCTTCTCGGACTAGCGGGACAAGAGACCCAGTACTTC.

This clonotype was counted a few times. The J gene is TRBJ2-7, the V gene TRBV5-5; D gene uncertain. Germline assignment: CDR1 SGHKS and CDR2 YYEKEE (reference sequence). V was cut by 8 bases and J by 2 bases, with 14 bases left in between. The CDR3 is made up of 13 amino acids. Here the CDR3 DNA reads TGTGCCAGGGGCCGCGAGCTCACCTACGAGCAGTACTTC. Translating it yields CARGRELTYEQYF.

This clonotype was counted only a few times. The chain has TRBV2 and TRBJ1-6, with TRBD1 matching over 7 bases. Germline loops: CDR1 SNHLY, CDR2 FYNNEI. The CDR3 is 14 amino acids. Trimming removed 5 bases from V and 6 bases from J; junction bases left unmatched: 4. The CDR3 DNA follows: TGTGCCAGCAGTCGCGACAGGGCTAATTCACCCCTCCACTTT. Translating gives CASSRDRANSPLHF.

This clonotype turned up a few times. The chain combines TRBV7-2 with TRBJ1-5, with 9 bases matching TRBD1. CDR3 size: 15 residues. The trim removed 2 bases at V and 6 bases at J, leaving 5 bases unmatched. CDR1 and CDR2 (germline): SGHTA, FQGNSA. DNA for the CDR3: TGTGCCAGCAGCTTAAGTGGGACAGGGACTCAGCCCCAGCATTTT. It yields the protein CASSLSGTGTQPQHF. The whole variable domain, remainder taken from reference TRBV7-2 and TRBJ1-5, is GAGVSQSPSNKVTEKGKDVELRCDPISGHTALYWYRQSLGQGLEFLIYFQGNSAPDKSGLPSDRFSAERTGGSVSTLTIQRTQQEDSAVYLCASSLSGTGTQPQHFGDGTRLSIL.

The table lists this clonotype with many counts. The chain uses TRBV20-1 and TRBJ1-4; D gene unclear. The V gene lost 3 bases and the J gene lost 1 base, with 12 bases spanning the gap. The germline CDR1 and CDR2 sequences are DFQATT and SNEGSKA (reference sequence). The CDR3 spans 15 residues. This CDR3 reads CSASDPSGTNEKLFF. Here the CDR3 DNA reads TGCAGTGCTAGTGACCCTAGTGGAACTAATGAAAAACTGTTTTTT.

This clonotype has ten or more counts. V is TRBV12-3 or TRBV12-4 and J is TRBJ2-7, with a tentative D call TRBD2 (6 bases). CDR3 size: 15 residues. Trimming took off 1 base at V and 2 bases at J, with 12 bases between the two ends. DNA for the CDR3: TGTGCCAGCAGTTTAGGGGCGGGGTGGACCTACGAGCAGTACTTC. Encoded protein: CASSLGAGWTYEQYF.

To note about this clonotype: A clone one base away is much larger, so this may be a read error. J is TRBJ2-5 and V is TRBV20-1; 8 bases map to TRBD1. Judging by the DNA end, TRBJ2-1 fits better; the J call may be wrong. Germline V gene sequence: CDR1 DFQATT, CDR2 SNEGSKA (reference sequence). CDR3 length equals 13 residues. CDR3 sequence: CSARTDRGETQFF. The CDR3 DNA reads TGCAGTGCTAGAACCGACAGGGGTGAGACCCAGTTCTTC.

This clonotype was seen at least ten times. The J gene is TRBJ1-2, the V gene TRBV24-1; a weak D match, TRBD1 (5 bases). CDR3 length equals 11 residues. Germline CDR1 KGHDR, CDR2 SFDVKD. The ends were cut back, 5 bases at V and 5 bases at J, with 5 bases in the middle. The CDR3 nucleotides are TGTGCCACCAGTGGGGGGTATGGCTACACCTTC. Amino acids: CATSGGYGYTF.

This clonotype was observed a handful of times. V usage is TRBV28 and J usage is TRBJ1-1; D remains unclear. Germline-derived CDR1 and CDR2 are MDHEN and SYDVKM. This CDR3 is 12 amino acids long. Trimming cost V 9 bases and J 3 bases, with 11 bases left between them. CDR3 coding DNA: TGTGCCAGTCTTCGTCCATACACTGAAGCTTTCTTT. Translation: CASLRPYTEAFF.

This clonotype was picked up a small number of times. The chain carries TRBV28 and TRBJ2-7; D may be TRBD1 (6 bases). Trimming removed 5 bases from V and 0 bases from J, with 11 bases in between. From germline, CDR1 is MDHEN and CDR2 SYDVKM. This CDR3 is 14 amino acids long. The CDR3 nucleotides read TGTGCCAGCAGTCGGGACATCCACTCCTACGAGCAGTACTTC. Translation: CASSRDIHSYEQYF.

This clonotype was observed a handful of times. V and J are TRBV10-3 and TRBJ1-1; TRBD1 matches 8 bases. The CDR3 sequence is 17 residues long. The trim removed 6 bases at V and 4 bases at J, leaving 16 bases unmatched. The germline V gene has CDR1 ENHRY and CDR2 SYGVKD. The CDR3: CAISQTGVLYGGTEAFF. As DNA, the CDR3 is TGTGCCATCAGCCAGACAGGGGTCCTTTACGGTGGCACTGAAGCTTTCTTT.

This clonotype has ten or more counts. The rearrangement joins TRBV4-3 to TRBJ1-4, with unresolved D. Per germline, CDR1 LGHNA and CDR2 YSLEER. With 8 bases removed from V and 7 bases from J, the gap between germline ends came to 14 bases. The CDR3 runs 13 residues. The CDR3: CASSLSVGEKLFF. CDR3 in DNA: TGCGCCAGCTCATTGTCGGTTGGTGAAAAACTGTTTTTT.

The sample holds many counts of this clonotype. Written as DNA, the CDR3 is TGTGCCAGCAGTCAACAAAAGCGGGGGAGAGGGAGTGAGCAGTTCTTC. Its translation: CASSQQKRGRGSEQFF. This sequence joins TRBV6-2 or TRBV6-3 and TRBJ2-1; 8 nucleotides align to TRBD2. Germline loops: CDR1 MNHEY, CDR2 SVGEGT. Trimming took 5 bases from V and 9 from J; bases not matched to a gene: 15. The CDR3 is made up of 16 amino acids.

V and J are TRBV4-2 and TRBJ1-2, with D maybe TRBD1 (5 bases). Germline assignment: CDR1 LGHNA and CDR2 YNFKEQ. The CDR3 runs to 17 residues. The ends were cut back, 0 bases at V and 6 bases at J, with 20 bases in the middle. This chain's CDR3 is CASSQEPGGWGRDGYTF. CDR3 DNA: TGTGCCAGCAGCCAAGAACCCGGGGGTTGGGGTCGGGATGGCTACACCTTC.

This clonotype was counted between two and nine times. This chain's CDR3 is CASSLALAETYEQYF. The CDR3, as DNA: TGCGCCAGCAGCTTGGCACTAGCGGAGACTTACGAGCAGTACTTC. The chain has TRBV5-1 and TRBJ2-7; 8 positions agree with TRBD2. Trimming took 0 bases from V and 4 from J; bases not matched to a gene: 6. Germline values: CDR1 SGHRS, CDR2 YFSETQ. The CDR3 runs to 15 residues. The full variable domain, completed using reference TRBV5-1 and TRBJ2-7, is KAGVTQTPRYLIKTRGQQVTLSCSPISGHRSVSWYQQTPGQGLQFLFEYFSETQRNKGNFPGRFSGRQFSNSRSEMNVSTLELGDSALYLCASSLALAETYEQYFGPGTRLTVT.

J is TRBJ1-2 and V is TRBV9; TRBD1 is a possible D gene (6 bases). The V and J ends lost 0 bases and 4 bases respectively, with 13 bases between them. Germline assignment: CDR1 SGDLS and CDR2 YYNGEE. The CDR3 is 15 residues long. The CDR3 spells CASSVEQGPLYGYTF. The CDR3 DNA sequence: TGTGCCAGCAGCGTAGAACAGGGACCTCTCTATGGCTACACCTTC.

Many counts were recorded for this clonotype. This chain uses TRBV5-1 with TRBJ1-6; TRBD1 matches 9 bases. Germline lookup yields CDR1 SGHRS and CDR2 YFSETQ. The CDR3 totals 13 residues. The ends lost 4 bases at V and 8 bases at J; junction bases unmatched: 1. Here the CDR3 reads CASSGDRDSPLHF. DNA for the CDR3: TGCGCCAGCAGCGGGGACAGGGATTCACCCCTCCACTTT.

This clonotype has more than one count but fewer than ten. The V gene is TRBV20-1, the J gene TRBJ2-7; 7 positions agree with TRBD1. The length of the CDR3 is 12 residues. The junction had 6 bases not matched to a gene; V was cut back by 5 bases and J by 5 bases. Germline V gene lookup returns CDR1 DFQATT and CDR2 SNEGSKA (reference sequence). The CDR3 reads CSAEDRSDEQYF. The CDR3 DNA sequence: TGCAGTGCTGAGGACAGGTCGGACGAGCAGTACTTC.

This rearrangement joins TRBV11-1 to TRBJ2-1; 7 nucleotides agree with TRBD2. Germline-derived CDR1 and CDR2 are SGHAT and FQDESV (reference sequence). V was pared by 5 bases and J by 5 bases, with 18 bases of the junction left unmatched. The CDR3 is 18 amino acids. DNA for the CDR3: TGTGCCAGCAGCCCCTGGACTAGTAGGGCGCAAAGAAACAATGAGCAGTTCTTC. Its protein is CASSPWTSRAQRNNEQFF.